The source of this TCR beta chain is a study of blood T cell repertoires in COVID-19. How the authors handled the data: Reference gene primer amplification yielded estimated nucleated cell counts. Using immunoSEQ multiplex PCR, the repertoire was profiled, and TCRdb retains in-frame clones only, with some absent. V, J and clone size reflect that table, while D and trimming were determined from the DNA. The sample records under 80,000 clones, roughly four fifths being singletons. The receptor was derived from a man aged 45-65 years with acute or convalescent COVID-19. Specimen: peripheral blood.

CDR3 bases: TGTGCCAGTAGTGTTACAGGGGCCATGAACACTGAAGCTTTCTTT. Translating it yields CASSVTGAMNTEAFF. V usage is TRBV19 and J usage is TRBJ1-1, with 7 positions matching TRBD1. Looked up from germline, CDR1 is LNHDA and CDR2 is SQIVND (reference sequence). CDR3 length: 15 residues. Trimming removed 5 bases from V and 0 bases from J; junction bases left unmatched: 6.